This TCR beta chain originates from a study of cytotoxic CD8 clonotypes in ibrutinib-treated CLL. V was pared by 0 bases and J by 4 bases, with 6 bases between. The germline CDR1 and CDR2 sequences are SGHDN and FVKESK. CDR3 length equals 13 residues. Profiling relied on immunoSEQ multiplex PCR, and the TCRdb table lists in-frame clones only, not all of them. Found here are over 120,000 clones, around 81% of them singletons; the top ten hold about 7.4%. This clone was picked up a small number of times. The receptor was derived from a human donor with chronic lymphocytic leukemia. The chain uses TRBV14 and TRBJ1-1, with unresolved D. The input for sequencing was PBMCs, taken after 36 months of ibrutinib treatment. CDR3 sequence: CASSQDRGTEAFF. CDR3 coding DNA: TGTGCCAGCAGCCAAGATCGGGGCACTGAAGCTTTCTTT. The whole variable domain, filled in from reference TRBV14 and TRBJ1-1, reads EAGVTQFPSHSVIEKGQTVTLRCDPISGHDNLYWYRRVMGKEIKFLLHFVKESKQDESGMPNNRFLAERTGGTYSTLKVQPAELEDSGVYFCASSQDRGTEAFFGQGTRLTVV.